The 13 T cell receptor beta chains below all came from one sample that was sequenced in a study of blood T cells in healthy people across ages. A J-beta primer mix and a sample-barcoded 5' primer were used in a second PCR of roughly 7 to 12 cycles. From the 5' RACE reads, TCRdb called clonotypes with MiXCR, one entry per CDR3 protein. Here the sample spans about 1.4 million distinct CDR3 sequences, around 55% being singletons. Sequenced input: blood. The receptors were gathered from a man aged 18 to 30 in good health.

J is TRBJ1-1 and V is TRBV7-9; D might be TRBD1 (5 bases). This CDR3 is 12 amino acids long. Trimming pared 5 bases from V and 7 bases from J, leaving 11 bases between. Germline V CDR1 and CDR2: SEHNR, FQNEAQ (reference sequence). DNA of the CDR3: TGTGCCAGCAGCCTACCGACAGTTGAAGCTTTCTTT. Translated, it gives CASSLPTVEAFF.

This clonotype was seen only once. The chain recombines TRBV10-3 with TRBJ2-3, with TRBD1 matching 9 bases. CDR1 and CDR2 (germline): ENHRY, SYGVKD. V lost 2 bases and J lost 1; bases outside the gene matches: 7. The CDR3 covers 17 residues. CDR3 sequence (DNA): TGTGCCATCAGTGAGGGTCTTGGACAGGGGCGCACAGATACGCAGTATTTT. This translates into CAISEGLGQGRTDTQYF.

This chain links TRBV20-1 with TRBJ2-5; D gene unclear. The CDR3 totals 15 residues. The V end was cut by 5 bases, the J end by 11 bases, with 27 bases between. Germline V gives CDR1 DFQATT, CDR2 SNEGSKA (reference sequence). CDR3 region: CSAATLFDGEREQYF. As DNA, the CDR3 is TGCAGTGCTGCCACCCTATTCGACGGTGAACGTGAGCAGTACTTC.

This clonotype has a handful of counts. The genes are TRBV24-1 and TRBJ2-3; D gene unclear. The CDR3 runs to 11 residues. Trimming shortened V by 8 bases and J by 9 bases, and 11 bases separated the two germline ends. The germline V gene encodes CDR1 KGHDR and CDR2 SFDVKD. The CDR3 is CATKGKRTQYF. The DNA for the CDR3 is TGTGCCACCAAAGGGAAAAGAACGCAGTATTTT.

The chain combines TRBV12-3 or TRBV12-4 with TRBJ1-5; unclear D gene. V was cut by 3 bases and J by 3 bases, with 6 bases left in between. This CDR3 comprises 13 residues. CDR3 residues: CASSFTYNQPQHF. The CDR3 bases are TGTGCCAGCAGTTTTACCTACAATCAGCCCCAGCATTTT.

DNA of the CDR3: TGTGCCAGCAGCTTTGTTCCCGAACCCTCCCAACAAGAGACCCAGTACTTC. It codes for CASSFVPEPSQQETQYF. This rearrangement joins TRBV5-5 to TRBJ2-5, with D uncertain. The V end was cut by 2 bases, the J end by 2 bases, with 19 bases between. Germline loops: CDR1 SGHKS, CDR2 YYEKEE (reference sequence). CDR3 length: 17 residues. Variable domain in full (rest from reference TRBV5-5 and TRBJ2-5): DAGVTQSPTHLIKTRGQQVTLRCSPISGHKSVSWYQQVLGQGPQFIFQYYEKEERGRGNFPDRFSARQFPNYSSELNVNALLLGDSALYLCASSFVPEPSQQETQYFGPGTRLLVL.

This clonotype has more than one count but fewer than ten. This rearrangement joins TRBV6-5 to TRBJ2-7; D gene unclear. CDR3 size: 15 residues. V lost 2 bases to trimming and J lost 0 bases, with 11 bases between them. Germline loops: CDR1 MNHEY, CDR2 SVGAGI. The CDR3 DNA follows: TGTGCCAGCAGTTACATAACGGCTGACTCCTACGAGCAGTACTTC. It codes for CASSYITADSYEQYF.

The chain couples TRBV18 to TRBJ1-5, with D possibly matching TRBD1 (6 bases). Per germline, CDR1 KGHSH and CDR2 LQKENI. This CDR3 comprises 15 residues. With 3 bases removed from V and 1 base from J, the gap between germline ends came to 10 bases. CDR3 region: CASSPGHSSNQPQHF. The CDR3 region has the DNA TGTGCCAGCTCACCGGGACACTCAAGCAATCAGCCCCAGCATTTT. Full variable domain (outside the CDR3, taken from reference TRBV18 and TRBJ1-5): NAGVMQNPRHLVRRRGQEARLRCSPMKGHSHVYWYRQLPEEGLKFMVYLQKENIIDESGMPKERFSAEFPKEGPSILRIQQVVRGDSAAYFCASSPGHSSNQPQHFGDGTRLSIL.

This chain joins TRBV29-1 and TRBJ2-1; D gene ambiguous. This CDR3 spans 13 amino acids. Trimming stripped 4 bases from V and 0 bases from J, with 7 bases between. The V gene's germline CDR1 is SQVTM and CDR2 ANQGSEA. The CDR3 reads CSVGAASYNEQFF. CDR3 in DNA: TGCAGCGTTGGGGCGGCCTCCTACAATGAGCAGTTCTTC.

The chain recombines TRBV12-3 or TRBV12-4 with TRBJ2-5; D not resolved. The CDR3 is 14 residues long. Trimming cost V 5 bases and J 4 bases, with 14 bases left between them. The CDR3 reads CASSKAPRLETQYF. Here the CDR3 DNA reads TGTGCCAGCAGTAAAGCCCCGAGATTAGAGACCCAGTACTTC.

For this clonotype: Germline is not matched at one junction end, which may reflect a read error. The V gene is TRBV6-5, the J gene TRBJ2-3, with 10 bases fitting TRBD2. This CDR3 contains 15 residues. CDR1 and CDR2 from the germline V gene are MNHEY and SVGAGI. For the CDR3, the DNA is TGTGCCAGCAGGGCGACTAGCGGGTACACAGATGCGCAGTATTTT. It is translated as CASRATSGYTDAQYF.

The chain recombines TRBV2 with TRBJ2-3; weak D call: TRBD2 (5 bases). This CDR3 spans 13 amino acids. Trimming shortened V by 7 bases and J by 3 bases, and 11 bases separated the two germline ends. Per germline, CDR1 SNHLY and CDR2 FYNNEI. The CDR3 DNA follows: TGTGCCAGCATTCGCGGGCCTACAGATACGCAGTATTTT. It translates to CASIRGPTDTQYF.

The chain combines TRBV4-1 with TRBJ2-3; TRBD2 matches 7 bases. This CDR3 has 19 amino acids. V dropped 0 bases and J dropped 1; count of bases not matched to a gene: 13. Germline CDR1 MGHRA, CDR2 YSYEKL. The CDR3 coding sequence is TGCGCCAGCAGCCAAGATTGGGACCCAGCGGGGCGCCGCACAGATACGCAGTATTTT. It encodes CASSQDWDPAGRRTDTQYF.